The sequence of this TCR beta chain was determined in a study of blood T cell repertoires in COVID-19. Overall study context: Spain, Italy and the United States supplied samples that represented acute and convalescent COVID-19.

Clones were sequenced by immunoSEQ multiplex PCR, and TCRdb holds only the in-frame ones, with some missing. The table records about 170,000 clones, more than 75% of them present only once. CDR1 and CDR2 from the germline V gene are ENHRY and SYGVKD. J was trimmed by 6 bases and V by 3 bases; bases with no gene match: 11. The CDR3 contains 16 residues. The sequence was obtained from a man aged 18 to 35 with active or convalescent COVID-19. Material for sequencing was peripheral blood. This chain joins TRBV10-3 and TRBJ2-3; 8 nucleotides line up with TRBD1. CDR3 bases: TGTGCCATCAGTGACAGCCGGCAGGGGGCGTCTGATACGCAGTATTTT. Its translation: CAISDSRQGASDTQYF.